Listed below are T cell receptor beta chains from one sample, sequenced in a study of early T cells in non-severe SARS-CoV-2 infection. Via MiXCR, TCRdb re-called the 5' RACE reads, giving one row per CDR3 protein. The sample holds 35,000 to 45,000 distinct CDR3 sequences, roughly 6% seen once. The sample was whole blood, taken at baseline. The receptors were gathered from an adult who was a healthcare worker with PCR-confirmed SARS-CoV-2 infection or an uninfected control (not recorded which). Each CDR3 is given with its conserved first and last residue. D genes are given only for firm matches. Clone size is stated in some rows and not others, as once, few, many or a class when expanded.

abundance	v_gene	d_gene	j_gene	CDR3nt	CDR3aa
many	TRBV10-1	.	TRBJ2-1	TGCGCCAGCAGTGAGTCGACTCGGTTGGGGCAGTTCTTC	CASSESTRLGQFF
.	TRBV5-6	TRBD1	TRBJ2-5	TGTGCCAGCAGCAGGGGACAGCCTCAAGAGACCCAGTACTTC	CASSRGQPQETQYF
many	TRBV5-1	.	TRBJ2-7	TGCGCCAGCAGCTTGGTAGTCAGCCCTTACGAGCAGTACTTC	CASSLVVSPYEQYF
many	TRBV12-5	TRBD1	TRBJ2-7	TGTGCTAGTGGTTTGGATCCGGGACAGGGGATTTACGAGCAGTACTTC	CASGLDPGQGIYEQYF
many	TRBV12-3/TRBV12-4	TRBD1	TRBJ1-3	TGTGCCAGCAGATTACAGGGGACGAGGTCTGAAAACACCATATATTTT	CASRLQGTRSENTIYF
many	TRBV5-1	TRBD1	TRBJ2-3	TGCGCCAGCAGCTGGGGTCGGCAGGGGGCAGATACGCAGTATTTT	CASSWGRQGADTQYF
many	TRBV2	TRBD1	TRBJ2-2	TGTGCCAGCAGTGTGGACAGGGCGGACACCGGGGAGCTGTTTTTT	CASSVDRADTGELFF
many	TRBV28	.	TRBJ1-1	TGTGCCAGCAGCGACAGGAAGACTGAAGCTTTCTTT	CASSDRKTEAFF
few	TRBV10-1	.	TRBJ2-1	TGCGCCAGCAGTGAGTCGAGCAGGAATGAGCAGTTCTTC	CASSESSRNEQFF
many	TRBV20-1	TRBD2	TRBJ2-1	TGCAGTGCTAGAGGGGGGGGTAGCTACAATGAGCAGTTCTTC	CSARGGGSYNEQFF
few	TRBV7-7	.	TRBJ2-7	TGTGCCAGCAGCTTAGGAGCAGGGGTGAGGGAGCAGTACTTC	CASSLGAGVREQYF
many	TRBV27	.	TRBJ2-1	TGTGCCAGCAGTTTAGAAGGGAATGAGCAGTTCTTC	CASSLEGNEQFF
few	TRBV9	TRBD1	TRBJ1-3	TGTGCCAGCAGCCGGACAGGTCCCTTTACGACTGGAAACACCATATATTTT	CASSRTGPFTTGNTIYF
.	TRBV10-3	TRBD2	TRBJ2-5	TGTGCCATCTCAGCCGGACTAGCGGGGGGGCAAGAGACCCAGTACTTC	CAISAGLAGGQETQYF
many	TRBV12-3/TRBV12-4	TRBD1	TRBJ2-5	TGTGCCAGCAGGCAGACAGGGGAAGAGACCCAGTACTTC	CASRQTGEETQYF
.	TRBV4-2	.	TRBJ1-1	TGTGCCAGCAGCCAAGCGAGCGTGAGAGCTTTCTTT	CASSQASVRAFF
.	TRBV6-5	TRBD1	TRBJ2-2	TGTGCCAGCAGACACGGGACAGGGGACACCGGGGAGCTGTTTTTT	CASRHGTGDTGELFF
many	TRBV7-9	.	TRBJ2-2	TGTGCCAGCAGCTCTTGGACAGCGAACACCGGGGAGCTGTTTTTT	CASSSWTANTGELFF
.	TRBV7-2	TRBD1	TRBJ1-6	TGTGCCAGCAGCGAAAACAGGGGGAATTCACCCCTCCACTTT	CASSENRGNSPLHF
many	TRBV10-3	.	TRBJ2-5	TGTGCCATCAGTGAGTCTAGCGGAGCTAAAGAGACCCAGTACTTC	CAISESSGAKETQYF
.	TRBV28	.	TRBJ1-6	TGTGCCAGCAGCTCATTAAGTCGGGGGAACTCCTATAATTCACCCCTCCACTTT	CASSSLSRGNSYNSPLHF
.	TRBV6-5	TRBD1	TRBJ2-7	TGTGCCAGCAGTTCAATAAGGACAGGGGGGACCTCCGAGCAGTACTTC	CASSSIRTGGTSEQYF
.	TRBV6-2/TRBV6-3	.	TRBJ1-5	TGTGCCACCTCACTCCGGGGGCAGCCCCAGCATTTT	CATSLRGQPQHF
many	TRBV7-2	.	TRBJ2-2	TGTGCCAGCAGCCCGCAGGGGTCCATCACCGGGGAGCTGTTTTTT	CASSPQGSITGELFF
.	TRBV4-3	.	TRBJ2-1	TGCGCCAGCAGCCAAGATCTCGCCAGCTCCTACAATGAGCAGTTCTTC	CASSQDLASSYNEQFF
many	TRBV11-2	TRBD1	TRBJ1-6	TGTGCCAGCAGCTTAGGCAGGGGGCGCGACAATTCACCCCTCCACTTT	CASSLGRGRDNSPLHF
many	TRBV20-1	TRBD1	TRBJ1-3	TGCAGTGCCCACGGACAGGGCCGAAACACCATATATTTT	CSAHGQGRNTIYF
few	TRBV12-3/TRBV12-4	TRBD2	TRBJ2-3	TGTGCCAGCAGCCGACGGACTAGCGGGGGGAATACGCAGTATTTT	CASSRRTSGGNTQYF
few	TRBV7-6	.	TRBJ2-1	TGTGCCAGCAGCTTAGTGGACCTTAACAATGAGCAGTTCTTC	CASSLVDLNNEQFF
.	TRBV29-1	.	TRBJ1-4	TGCAGCGTTCTCGGTTCGGCTACGGGGGCAGAAAAACTGTTTTTT	CSVLGSATGAEKLFF
many	TRBV11-2	TRBD1	TRBJ2-3	TGTGCCAGCAGCTTACCCAGGACAGGTCGGAGCACAGATACGCAGTATTTT	CASSLPRTGRSTDTQYF
.	TRBV27	.	TRBJ1-5	TGTGCCAGCAGTTTATCAGGGCTGCCCCAGCATTTT	CASSLSGLPQHF
few	TRBV12-3/TRBV12-4	.	TRBJ2-3	TGTGCCAGCAGCTCCCTTGATACGCAGTATTTT	CASSSLDTQYF
.	TRBV6-6	.	TRBJ1-5	TGTGCCAGCAGTGGCAGGGAGCATCAGCCCCAGCATTTT	CASSGREHQPQHF
many	TRBV28	.	TRBJ1-4	TGTGCCAGCGCCCTAGATGAAAAACTGTTTTTT	CASALDEKLFF
few	TRBV19	.	TRBJ1-2	TGTGCCAGTAGTATTGGCCCCCAGCAGATCTATGGCTACACCTTC	CASSIGPQQIYGYTF
many	TRBV7-2	.	TRBJ2-3	TGTGCCAGCAGCTTCTTCCCGCAAGATACGCAGTATTTT	CASSFFPQDTQYF
.	TRBV20-1	TRBD1	TRBJ2-1	TGCAGTGGGACGGACAGGAGCTCCTACAATGAGCAGTTCTTC	CSGTDRSSYNEQFF
.	TRBV7-2	.	TRBJ2-1	TGTGCCAGCAGCCCTTCAGGGTTGTCCTACAATGAGCAGTTCTTC	CASSPSGLSYNEQFF
many	TRBV20-1	TRBD2	TRBJ2-7	TGCAGTGCCCCGACTAGCGGCTCCTACGAGCAGTACTTC	CSAPTSGSYEQYF
few	TRBV7-2	TRBD1	TRBJ2-1	TGTGCCAGCAGCCCGGGGACAGGGGATGATGAGCAGTTCTTC	CASSPGTGDDEQFF
many	TRBV5-1	.	TRBJ1-2	TGCGCCAGCAGCTCAGATTACTATGGCTACACCTTC	CASSSDYYGYTF
few	TRBV2	.	TRBJ2-5	TGTGCCAGCAGTGAACGCAGGGCCATAGGAGAGACCCAGTACTTC	CASSERRAIGETQYF
many	TRBV19	TRBD1	TRBJ1-5	TGTGCCAGTAGTACATTACAGGGGGACAATCAGCCCCAGCATTTT	CASSTLQGDNQPQHF
many	TRBV30	.	TRBJ1-1	TGTGCCTCTAACAGGTTTTTAGGCAACACTGAAGCTTTCTTT	CASNRFLGNTEAFF
.	TRBV11-2	.	TRBJ2-5	TGTGCCAGCAGCTTTTACAGACAAGAGACCCAGTACTTC	CASSFYRQETQYF
many	TRBV6-1	.	TRBJ2-3	TGTGCCAGCACCGACGGGGACACAGATACGCAGTATTTT	CASTDGDTDTQYF
few	TRBV2	.	TRBJ1-5	TGTGCCAGCAGTGTCGGGACTTTCAATCAGCCCCAGCATTTT	CASSVGTFNQPQHF
.	TRBV7-2	TRBD2	TRBJ2-3	TGTGCCACCTCGGCTAGCGGGGGGGATACGCAGTATTTT	CATSASGGDTQYF
many	TRBV6-1	.	TRBJ2-5	TGTGCCAGCAGTGGGGACGCGGAGACCCAGTACTTC	CASSGDAETQYF
few	TRBV5-4	TRBD2	TRBJ2-3	TGTGCCAGCAGCCTCGCCCCATTTGGGCGGGGGGGAAGCACAGATACGCAGTATTTT	CASSLAPFGRGGSTDTQYF
many	TRBV28	.	TRBJ1-3	TGTGCCAGCAGTTTCGCGTCTGGAAACACCATATATTTT	CASSFASGNTIYF